The 24 T cell receptor beta chains given below trace back to one sample, sequenced in a study of CD8 T cells in ankylosing spondylitis. The study's findings and limits: Blood of patients with ankylosing spondylitis appeared to be characterized by a TCR beta motif of roughly eight highly homologous variants.

The antigens these receptors bind are not known. TCRdb redid the calling of the 5' RACE reads with MiXCR, one entry per CDR3 protein. The sample lists a few hundred thousand distinct CDR3 sequences; approximately 16% were seen once. The sequenced sample was blood, either unsorted or a sorted T cell fraction (not recorded which). The receptors derive from a male donor with ankylosing spondylitis.

This clonotype showed up just once. The V gene is TRBV11-2, the J gene TRBJ2-3; a possible D gene is TRBD1 (5 bases). This CDR3 has 15 residues. The germline CDR1 and CDR2 sequences are SGHAT and FQNNGV. V gave up 2 bases and J gave up 4 bases, with 13 bases separating them. CDR3 amino acids: CASSLSVGLADTQYF. CDR3 coding DNA: TGTGCCAGCAGCTTATCCGTGGGGCTTGCAGATACGCAGTATTTT.

This clonotype was picked up a small number of times. A read error may produce the germline difference seen at one junction end. The J gene is TRBJ2-3, the V gene TRBV4-1; D is unresolved. The CDR3 contains 14 residues. Germline CDR1 and CDR2: MGHRA and YSYEKL. CDR3 nucleotides: TGCGCCAGCAGCCAGGCCCCGGGCACCGATACGCAGTATTTT. Its protein is CASSQAPGTDTQYF.

This clonotype was seen only a few times. V is TRBV9 and J is TRBJ1-1; D not certain. Germline V gene sequence: CDR1 SGDLS, CDR2 YYNGEE. Between the trimmed V and J ends, which lost 5 bases and 0 bases, there was a span of 14 bases. There are 15 residues in the CDR3. The CDR3 bases are TGTGCCAGCAGTCCCGAGGGAGGACTGAACACTGAAGCTTTCTTT. This translates into CASSPEGGLNTEAFF.

V and J are TRBV5-1 and TRBJ2-3; perhaps D is TRBD1 or TRBD2 (5 bases each). Germline assignment: CDR1 SGHRS and CDR2 YFSETQ. The CDR3 loop spans 16 amino acids. V was cut by 0 bases and J by 1 base, with 12 bases left in between. In DNA form, the CDR3 reads TGCGCCAGCAGCTTGGAAGGGGCCGGGGGCACAGATACGCAGTATTTT. This sequence encodes CASSLEGAGGTDTQYF.

This clonotype was detected a few times. The V call is TRBV5-1, the J call TRBJ2-5, with no clear D. In germline, CDR1 is SGHRS, CDR2 YFSETQ. The CDR3 consists of 14 residues. V dropped 1 base and J dropped 2 bases, with 9 bases sitting between them. CDR3 in DNA: TGCGCCAGCAGCTTGATGTCAAGTCAAGAGACCCAGTACTTC. This sequence encodes CASSLMSSQETQYF. Looking up the rest from reference TRBV5-1 and TRBJ2-5 gives the full variable domain: KAGVTQTPRYLIKTRGQQVTLSCSPISGHRSVSWYQQTPGQGLQFLFEYFSETQRNKGNFPGRFSGRQFSNSRSEMNVSTLELGDSALYLCASSLMSSQETQYFGPGTRLLVL.

A few counts support this clonotype. This chain connects TRBV6-5 to TRBJ2-7, with a possible D match to TRBD1 (5 bases). The ends were cut back, 2 bases at V and 1 base at J, with 12 bases in the middle. The CDR3 sequence is 15 residues long. Per germline, CDR1 MNHEY and CDR2 SVGAGI. The CDR3 loop reads CASSYGQGWSYEQYF. As DNA, the CDR3 is TGTGCCAGCAGTTACGGGCAGGGATGGTCCTACGAGCAGTACTTC.

A few counts support this clonotype. The chain joins TRBV4-1 to TRBJ2-4; TRBD2 matches 8 bases. This CDR3 contains 17 residues. Losses at the gene ends were 0 bases for V and 4 bases for J; bases not matched to a gene: 8. Germline assignment: CDR1 MGHRA and CDR2 YSYEKL. The CDR3 loop reads CASSQDLRGGRKNIQYF. For the CDR3, the DNA is TGCGCCAGCAGCCAAGATCTCCGAGGCGGGAGGAAAAACATTCAGTACTTC.

The chain combines TRBV7-9 with TRBJ2-7, with unresolved D. Trimming left V 1 base short and J 3 bases short, with 10 bases between. Germline values: CDR1 SEHNR, CDR2 FQNEAQ (reference sequence). The CDR3 totals 14 residues. CDR3 protein: CASSLGLGRYEQYF. Here the CDR3 DNA reads TGTGCCAGCAGCTTAGGGTTAGGACGCTACGAGCAGTACTTC.

This chain uses TRBV12-3 or TRBV12-4 with TRBJ2-2; unclear D gene. CDR3 length equals 13 residues. V was pared by 7 bases and J by 6 bases, with 12 bases between. The CDR3 DNA reads TGTGCCAGCACCGACACAGTAGCCGGGGAGCTGTTTTTT. It codes for CASTDTVAGELFF.

The genes are TRBV29-1 and TRBJ2-3; the D gene could be TRBD1 or TRBD2 (5 bases each). Germline V gives CDR1 SQVTM, CDR2 ANQGSEA. CDR3 length: 15 amino acids. V lost 7 bases and J lost 2, with 19 bases in between. The CDR3 DNA is TGCAGCGGGCAACCCCGGGACGACTTCACAGATACGCAGTATTTT. This gives the protein CSGQPRDDFTDTQYF.

CDR3 in amino acids: CASSSSGGNTEAFF. CDR3 nucleotide sequence: TGTGCCAGCAGCTCATCAGGGGGAAACACTGAAGCTTTCTTT. The chain uses TRBV7-3 and TRBJ1-1, with 7 bases that match TRBD1. Germline loops: CDR1 SGHTA, CDR2 FQGTGA. V gave up 4 bases and J gave up 2 bases; unmatched junction bases: 4. The CDR3 spans 14 residues.

The chain is built from TRBV9 and TRBJ2-2; 8 bases align to TRBD1. Trimming removed 3 bases from V and 5 bases from J; junction bases left unmatched: 9. The CDR3 is 16 residues long. CDR1 is SGDLS, CDR2 YYNGEE, per germline. The CDR3 sequence is CASSAGGRGLTGELFF. CDR3 coding DNA: TGTGCCAGCAGCGCTGGGGGCAGGGGGCTGACCGGGGAGCTGTTTTTT.

The CDR3 DNA reads TGTGCCTGGAGGGACGTGGGACAGGGAGGAGAGACCCAGTACTTC. This translates into CAWRDVGQGGETQYF. The chain combines TRBV30 with TRBJ2-5; TRBD1 agrees at 9 bases. Germline V CDR1 and CDR2: GTSNPN, SVGIG (reference sequence). The V gene end was trimmed by 3 bases and the J gene end by 4 bases; junction bases not matched to a gene: 9. The CDR3 spans 15 residues.

The V and J genes are TRBV28 and TRBJ1-4, with 9 positions matching TRBD1. The CDR3 covers 14 residues. Germline lookup yields CDR1 MDHEN and CDR2 SYDVKM. Trimming cost V 5 bases and J 8 bases; bases outside gene matches: 6. The CDR3 region is CASSPGQGVEKLFF. DNA for the CDR3: TGTGCCAGCAGTCCGGGACAGGGTGTGGAAAAACTGTTTTTT. Together with reference TRBV28 and TRBJ1-4, the CDR3 gives the full variable domain: DVKVTQSSRYLVKRTGEKVFLECVQDMDHENMFWYRQDPGLGLRLIYFSYDVKMKEKGDIPEGYSVSREKKERFSLILESASTNQTSMYLCASSPGQGVEKLFFGSGTQLSVL.

This clonotype was observed a handful of times. The CDR3, as DNA: TGTGCCAGCAGCCAACAGGGAACCTACGAGCAGTACTTC. This gives the protein CASSQQGTYEQYF. V and J are TRBV7-9 and TRBJ2-7, with a tentative D call TRBD1 (6 bases). Germline values: CDR1 SEHNR, CDR2 FQNEAQ (reference sequence). Trimming stripped 5 bases from V and 2 bases from J, with 10 bases between. The length of the CDR3 is 13 residues.

The V gene is TRBV6-2 or TRBV6-3, the J gene TRBJ1-3; D uncertain. The germline V gene has CDR1 MNHEY and CDR2 SVGEGT. The CDR3 is 15 residues long. The V gene lost 5 bases and the J gene lost 0 bases, with 11 bases spanning the gap. In DNA, the CDR3 is TGTGCCAGCAGTCCGGTGACACTCTCTGGAAACACCATATATTTT. Encoded protein: CASSPVTLSGNTIYF.

The chain combines TRBV13 with TRBJ2-7; TRBD2 agrees at 7 bases. Germline assignment: CDR1 PRHDT and CDR2 FYEKMQ (reference sequence). CDR3 length: 12 amino acids. The V and J ends lost 8 bases and 3 bases, in that order; junction bases with no gene match: 4. CDR3 bases: TGTGCCAGCTCTAGCGGCCACTACGAGCAGTACTTC. It specifies CASSSGHYEQYF.

At least ten counts were recorded for this clonotype. The chain recombines TRBV12-3 or TRBV12-4 with TRBJ2-1, with 8 positions matching TRBD2. The CDR3 covers 16 residues. V dropped 1 base and J dropped 1; count of bases not matched to a gene: 3. CDR3 sequence: CASSLVPSGSYNEQFF. CDR3 nucleotides: TGTGCCAGCAGTTTAGTTCCTAGCGGGTCCTACAATGAGCAGTTCTTC.

CDR3 sequence (DNA): TGTGCCAGCACCCTAGACAGGGGGTCCGGCTACACCTTC. As protein: CASTLDRGSGYTF. The chain couples TRBV12-3 or TRBV12-4 to TRBJ1-2; 9 bases line up with TRBD1. The CDR3 has 13 amino acids. Germline trimming cut 7 bases from V and 8 bases from J; bases unmatched to any gene: 8.

The chain links TRBV19 to TRBJ1-2, with TRBD1 matching over 9 bases. V lost 6 bases to trimming and J lost 0 bases; unmatched junction nucleotides: 5. The CDR3 is 15 residues long. Germline values: CDR1 LNHDA, CDR2 SQIVND (reference sequence). The CDR3 is CASSPGQGPNYGYTF. CDR3 coding DNA: TGTGCCAGTAGCCCGGGACAGGGCCCTAACTATGGCTACACCTTC.

This clonotype has only a few counts. The genes are TRBV7-2 and TRBJ2-1, with TRBD1 identical over 7 bases. V lost 10 bases, J lost 6 bases, and 18 bases stayed unmatched. The CDR3 spans 16 residues. The germline CDR1 and CDR2 sequences are SGHTA and FQGNSA. CDR3 sequence reads: CATTDVGGATFNEQFF. CDR3 nucleotide sequence: TGTGCCACCACCGACGTAGGGGGCGCGACCTTCAATGAGCAGTTCTTC.

This clonotype came up a few times. The J gene is TRBJ1-2, the V gene TRBV27; no clear D. The CDR3 length is 14 residues. Germline CDR1 MNHEY, CDR2 SMNVEV (reference sequence). V was shortened by 6 bases and J by 8 bases, with 19 bases between the two germline ends. The CDR3 DNA is TGTGCCAGCAGGCTTACCGGGCCCGGGGAGGGCTACACCTTC. Its protein is CASRLTGPGEGYTF.

Here the CDR3 DNA reads TGTGCCATCAGTGATGTCAGCCCCTACGAGCAGTACTTC. Translation gives CAISDVSPYEQYF. The rearrangement links TRBV10-3 to TRBJ2-7; D is unresolved. CDR1 is ENHRY and CDR2 is SYGVKD in the germline V gene. The CDR3 extends over 13 amino acids. Trimming stripped 3 bases from V and 2 bases from J, with 8 bases between.

The sample holds many counts of this clonotype. V is TRBV5-1 and J is TRBJ1-1; D gene unclear. V was trimmed by 5 bases and J by 1 base, leaving 6 bases between them. The CDR3 loop spans 12 amino acids. Germline V gene lookup returns CDR1 SGHRS and CDR2 YFSETQ. CDR3 amino acids: CASRNRNTEAFF. CDR3 coding DNA: TGCGCCAGCAGGAACAGGAACACTGAAGCTTTCTTT.